The entry below describes one TCR beta chain. This clonotype occurred many times. Its antigen remains undetermined. It has no much larger one-base neighbor in the sample; base qualities were not kept. The sample comes from a study of CD8 T cells in ankylosing spondylitis (dated by TCRdb to about 2017). In the study overall: T cell receptor beta repertoires were profiled in healthy donors and ankylosing spondylitis patients so that disease-linked TCR variants could be found. The full study cohort comprised roughly 24 ankylosing spondylitis patients and over a hundred healthy donors. Samples of peripheral blood were taken, and for ankylosing spondylitis patients, synovial fluid was collected as well.

The CDR3 sequence holds 14 residues, the cysteine and phenylalanine included. Left in the record is the CDR3 DNA by itself, 42 bases read in frame from the first base. V is clipped by 3 bases and J by 8 bases, and the sequence between their germline boundaries is 15 bases long. CDR1 and CDR2, looked up from the germline V gene, are SGDLS and YYNGEE. Beyond this particular receptor, the publication reports: A TCR beta motif made up of about eight highly homologous amino acid variants appeared to be characteristic of blood from ankylosing spondylitis patients. Some motif variants were previously reported in synovial fluid and blood of reactive arthritis patients, suggesting common disease-initiation mechanisms. The disease-linked clones showed a CD8+ phenotype and occurred at relatively low frequencies in peripheral blood. The disease-linked clones were reported to be significantly enriched in matched synovial fluid samples from ankylosing spondylitis patients.

The sequencer listed for this sample is Illumina HiSeq 2500. TCR beta libraries were prepared by quantitative 5'-RACE with molecular barcodes. Processing in the source paper ran as follows. A new computational method based on a probabilistic model of VDJ rearrangement was used to identify disease-linked TCR variants. TCRdb reprocessing: public reads trimmed at Q25 with fastp, clones called with MiXCR, in-frame beta chains kept. Rows merge per CDR3 protein into single entries with the most common DNA and genes. The V and J calls here are based on TCRdb, not the publication. For this sample there are around 220,000 distinct CDR3 sequences; more than 9% appear just once. Of the sample, approximately 20% falls within the top ten clones.

The chain is encoded by TRBV9 joined to TRBJ2-1, and TRBD1 may be the D gene, going by 5 matching bases. The specimen sequenced was blood, either unsorted or a sorted T cell fraction (not recorded which). The sequence came from a male donor with ankylosing spondylitis or in good health (not recorded which). The CDR3 region reads CASSATTEYDEQFF. In nucleotide form, the sequence is TGTGCCAGCAGCGCAACGACAGAGTACGATGAGCAGTTCTTC.